Listed below are T cell receptor beta chains from one sample, sequenced in a study of T cell repertoires in cytomegalovirus infection. TCRdb recomputed calls from the reads with MiXCR, one row per CDR3 protein. Here the sample spans 200,000 to 300,000 distinct CDR3 sequences, roughly 10% being singletons. The sequenced material came from PBMCs. The source of these receptors is a human donor in good health (CMV status not recorded). Some clones in this sample may be carry-over from other donors' samples. The CDR3 runs from the conserved cysteine through the conserved F or W.

TRBV6-5	TRBJ2-7	CASSSRSGGAYEQYF
TRBV14	TRBJ1-2	CASSQNMRGYTF
TRBV7-9	TRBJ2-2	CASGVNTGELFF
TRBV12-3/TRBV12-4	TRBJ1-2	CASSPLGTANYGYTF
TRBV11-2	TRBJ2-3	CASSLDRLASTDTQYF
TRBV3-1	TRBJ2-7	CASSQTFGTTPRPSEQYF
TRBV7-2	TRBJ1-1	CASSLGATSEAFF
TRBV5-8	TRBJ2-7	CASSYLSGSYEQYF
TRBV11-3	TRBJ1-1	CAHRRGGETEAFF
TRBV19	TRBJ1-5	CASSRQGIGNQPQHF
TRBV28	TRBJ2-5	CASSLQRAQETQYF
TRBV6-5	TRBJ2-4	CASSDYRERHIQYF
TRBV12-3/TRBV12-4	TRBJ2-7	CASSPSGGAFYEQYF
TRBV19	TRBJ2-7	CASISTSGSEETYEQYF
TRBV19	TRBJ2-1	CASSILFTSDEQFF
TRBV7-9	TRBJ2-2	CASSSPGGLDTGELFF
TRBV5-1	TRBJ2-6	CASPDRVIVRANVLTF
TRBV5-1	TRBJ2-7	CASSWGQVSYEQYF
TRBV7-2	TRBJ2-7	CASSFRGGRQNDEQYF
TRBV28	TRBJ1-2	CASSSLPGTGREGGYTF
TRBV7-9	TRBJ1-2	CATRKGTGVAGYTF
TRBV20-1	TRBJ2-3	CSARPLAESTDTQYF
TRBV12-3/TRBV12-4	TRBJ2-1	CASSLLAGGEQFF
TRBV29-1	TRBJ1-5	CSVGGDSNQPQHF
TRBV7-3	TRBJ1-1	CASSFGPEGEAFF
TRBV27	TRBJ2-3	CASSSSGGTDTQYF
TRBV7-2	TRBJ2-1	CASSLDVHGVNEQFF
TRBV20-1	TRBJ2-5	CSAPVAWRETQYF
TRBV5-5	TRBJ2-1	CASTGVVDEQFF
TRBV7-2	TRBJ2-1	CASSLDRAAEQFF
TRBV7-8	TRBJ2-1	CASSLGVTSGRDHEQFF
TRBV7-2	TRBJ2-5	CASSLRRPFLETQYF
TRBV7-2	TRBJ1-1	CASSIQGGSTEAFF
TRBV28	TRBJ1-1	CASHTRGMAFF
TRBV11-2	TRBJ2-1	CASSSQRYSYNEQFF
TRBV30	TRBJ1-6	CAWDLEIVTAPLHF
TRBV7-2	TRBJ2-1	CASSLAVGRFDNEQFF
TRBV20-1	TRBJ2-3	CSAGRERGGRTDTQYF
TRBV12-3/TRBV12-4	TRBJ2-3	CASRQLTGADTQYF
TRBV28	TRBJ1-4	CASSSPTGTEKLFF
TRBV29-1	TRBJ1-1	CSVIRNTEAFF
TRBV11-1	TRBJ2-5	CASSFRALGRQETQYF
TRBV7-9	TRBJ1-2	CASSMQQGVSYGYTF
TRBV3-1	TRBJ1-6	CASSYTSYNSPLHF
TRBV7-2	TRBJ1-5	CASSSLGGRGQPQHF
TRBV24-1	TRBJ2-2	CATSPRRGNTGELFF
TRBV19	TRBJ1-1	CASRVSGGALGSMAFF
TRBV6-5	TRBJ2-7	CASSLTYNRAVEQYF
TRBV5-4	TRBJ2-7	CASSLRREISYEQYF
TRBV9	TRBJ2-3	CASSTRPGQGTDTQYF
TRBV7-2	TRBJ2-3	CASSRTGQDTQYF
TRBV5-5	TRBJ1-5	CASSPIGFSNQPQHF